The rows below give T cell receptor beta chains drawn from one sample of a study of regulatory T cells in long-lasting Graves disease. TCRdb re-called the multiplex PCR reads through MiXCR, storing one row per CDR3 protein. The sample includes 300,000 to 450,000 distinct CDR3 sequences, about 14% of them seen just once. The sequencing used peripheral blood mononuclear cells (PBMCs), collected at new diagnosis, from a patient treated with antithyroid drugs. The receptors derive from a female donor with Graves disease. Each CDR3 is given with its conserved first and last residue. The D gene is left open where the match is weak. Size is stated for part of the rows, as once, few or many counts, or as a class when the clone is expanded.

>.|TRBV10-3|many|TRBJ2-1
TGTGCCATCAGCCGGGAAACGTACAATGAGCAGTTCTTC
CAISRETYNEQFF
>.|TRBV27|many|TRBJ2-7
TGTGCCAGCAGTTTAGAACTAGCTTCCGACGAGCAGTACTTC
CASSLELASDEQYF
>TRBD2|TRBV28|.|TRBJ2-2
TGTGCCAGCAGTTTATGGGTAGCGGGGAACACCGGGGAGCTGTTTTTT
CASSLWVAGNTGELFF
>.|TRBV12-3/TRBV12-4|many|TRBJ1-5
TGTGCCAGCAGATATCAGGGATGGTCCCAGCATTTT
CASRYQGWSQHF
>.|TRBV7-3|many|TRBJ2-2
TGTGCCAGCAGCACAGGGTCCACCGGGGAGCTGTTTTTT
CASSTGSTGELFF
>TRBD1|TRBV2|many|TRBJ1-1
TGTGCCAGCAGAAACCAGGGGGCGGTGAACACTGAAGCTTTCTTT
CASRNQGAVNTEAFF
>TRBD1|TRBV5-4|many|TRBJ1-2
TGTGCCAGCAGCTACTGGACAGGTCGTGATGGCTACACCTTC
CASSYWTGRDGYTF
>.|TRBV24-1|many|TRBJ2-3
TGTGCCACCAGGGACACCACTAGCACAGATACGCAGTATTTT
CATRDTTSTDTQYF
>TRBD2|TRBV18|.|TRBJ2-1
TGTGCCAGCTCACGGACTAGCGGGAGCTCCTACAATGAGCAGTTCTTC
CASSRTSGSSYNEQFF
>TRBD1|TRBV27|few|TRBJ1-1
TGTGCCAGCAGACCCTCCGGGACAGGTAACACTGAAGCTTTCTTT
CASRPSGTGNTEAFF
>.|TRBV27|many|TRBJ1-5
TGTGCCAGCAGCTCACGCACCCCCCTCAGGGGATATAGCAATCAGCCCCAGCATTTT
CASSSRTPLRGYSNQPQHF
>.|TRBV2|many|TRBJ2-1
TGTGCCAGCTTTAGACTGGGATGGGACAATGAGCAGTTCTTC
CASFRLGWDNEQFF
>.|TRBV14|.|TRBJ2-1
TGTGCCAGCTCGGTGGGCCTTGAGCAGTTCTTC
CASSVGLEQFF
>.|TRBV13|many|TRBJ2-3
TGTGCCAGCACCATCGGCAGGCCCACAGATACGCAGTATTTT
CASTIGRPTDTQYF
>.|TRBV20-1|many|TRBJ2-2
TGCAGTGCTCCGGGGGCGTACCGCGGGGAGCTGTTTTTT
CSAPGAYRGELFF
>TRBD1|TRBV7-2|.|TRBJ2-3
TGTGCCAGCAGGGGACAGGGGCGCACAGATACGCAGTATTTT
CASRGQGRTDTQYF
>.|TRBV15|few|TRBJ1-3
TGTGCCACCAGCAACCGACAGTTTGGAAACACCATATATTTT
CATSNRQFGNTIYF
>.|TRBV3-1|.|TRBJ1-1
TGTGCCAGCACCCGCGGGGAGGTGAACACTGAAGCTTTCTTT
CASTRGEVNTEAFF
>.|TRBV5-1|few|TRBJ1-5
TGCGCCAGCAGCCCCGAAGGGGAACGGCCCCAGCATTTT
CASSPEGERPQHF